One T cell receptor beta chain is described in this entry. What it recognizes is unknown. This CDR3 has 15 amino acids. With 5 bases clipped from V and 9 bases from J, the junction kept 9 bases outside the gene matches. Germline V gives CDR1 SGHAT, CDR2 FQNNGV. The data derive from a study of beta chain features in type 1 diabetes. Study context: Over 85,000,000 sorted cells were examined across all samples.

Findings of the study overall: When Type 1 diabetes patients were examined, their TCRB CDR3s proved moderately but significantly shorter in all four CD4+ subsets.

Investigators reverse transcribed all isolated RNA, so they sequenced expressed TCRB transcripts. Some clones are missing from TCRdb's copy, which holds only in-frame ones; the method was immunoSEQ multiplex PCR. The sample yields under 400,000 clones, roughly an eighth seen once. The sequence was collected from a young woman with type 1 diabetes. The sample taken for sequencing was naive CD4+ T cells from blood. This rearrangement joins TRBV11-2 to TRBJ2-4; 11 positions agree with TRBD1. The CDR3: CASSELRDRGGIQYF. DNA for the CDR3: TGTGCCAGCAGCGAACTCCGGGACAGGGGGGGCATTCAGTACTTC.